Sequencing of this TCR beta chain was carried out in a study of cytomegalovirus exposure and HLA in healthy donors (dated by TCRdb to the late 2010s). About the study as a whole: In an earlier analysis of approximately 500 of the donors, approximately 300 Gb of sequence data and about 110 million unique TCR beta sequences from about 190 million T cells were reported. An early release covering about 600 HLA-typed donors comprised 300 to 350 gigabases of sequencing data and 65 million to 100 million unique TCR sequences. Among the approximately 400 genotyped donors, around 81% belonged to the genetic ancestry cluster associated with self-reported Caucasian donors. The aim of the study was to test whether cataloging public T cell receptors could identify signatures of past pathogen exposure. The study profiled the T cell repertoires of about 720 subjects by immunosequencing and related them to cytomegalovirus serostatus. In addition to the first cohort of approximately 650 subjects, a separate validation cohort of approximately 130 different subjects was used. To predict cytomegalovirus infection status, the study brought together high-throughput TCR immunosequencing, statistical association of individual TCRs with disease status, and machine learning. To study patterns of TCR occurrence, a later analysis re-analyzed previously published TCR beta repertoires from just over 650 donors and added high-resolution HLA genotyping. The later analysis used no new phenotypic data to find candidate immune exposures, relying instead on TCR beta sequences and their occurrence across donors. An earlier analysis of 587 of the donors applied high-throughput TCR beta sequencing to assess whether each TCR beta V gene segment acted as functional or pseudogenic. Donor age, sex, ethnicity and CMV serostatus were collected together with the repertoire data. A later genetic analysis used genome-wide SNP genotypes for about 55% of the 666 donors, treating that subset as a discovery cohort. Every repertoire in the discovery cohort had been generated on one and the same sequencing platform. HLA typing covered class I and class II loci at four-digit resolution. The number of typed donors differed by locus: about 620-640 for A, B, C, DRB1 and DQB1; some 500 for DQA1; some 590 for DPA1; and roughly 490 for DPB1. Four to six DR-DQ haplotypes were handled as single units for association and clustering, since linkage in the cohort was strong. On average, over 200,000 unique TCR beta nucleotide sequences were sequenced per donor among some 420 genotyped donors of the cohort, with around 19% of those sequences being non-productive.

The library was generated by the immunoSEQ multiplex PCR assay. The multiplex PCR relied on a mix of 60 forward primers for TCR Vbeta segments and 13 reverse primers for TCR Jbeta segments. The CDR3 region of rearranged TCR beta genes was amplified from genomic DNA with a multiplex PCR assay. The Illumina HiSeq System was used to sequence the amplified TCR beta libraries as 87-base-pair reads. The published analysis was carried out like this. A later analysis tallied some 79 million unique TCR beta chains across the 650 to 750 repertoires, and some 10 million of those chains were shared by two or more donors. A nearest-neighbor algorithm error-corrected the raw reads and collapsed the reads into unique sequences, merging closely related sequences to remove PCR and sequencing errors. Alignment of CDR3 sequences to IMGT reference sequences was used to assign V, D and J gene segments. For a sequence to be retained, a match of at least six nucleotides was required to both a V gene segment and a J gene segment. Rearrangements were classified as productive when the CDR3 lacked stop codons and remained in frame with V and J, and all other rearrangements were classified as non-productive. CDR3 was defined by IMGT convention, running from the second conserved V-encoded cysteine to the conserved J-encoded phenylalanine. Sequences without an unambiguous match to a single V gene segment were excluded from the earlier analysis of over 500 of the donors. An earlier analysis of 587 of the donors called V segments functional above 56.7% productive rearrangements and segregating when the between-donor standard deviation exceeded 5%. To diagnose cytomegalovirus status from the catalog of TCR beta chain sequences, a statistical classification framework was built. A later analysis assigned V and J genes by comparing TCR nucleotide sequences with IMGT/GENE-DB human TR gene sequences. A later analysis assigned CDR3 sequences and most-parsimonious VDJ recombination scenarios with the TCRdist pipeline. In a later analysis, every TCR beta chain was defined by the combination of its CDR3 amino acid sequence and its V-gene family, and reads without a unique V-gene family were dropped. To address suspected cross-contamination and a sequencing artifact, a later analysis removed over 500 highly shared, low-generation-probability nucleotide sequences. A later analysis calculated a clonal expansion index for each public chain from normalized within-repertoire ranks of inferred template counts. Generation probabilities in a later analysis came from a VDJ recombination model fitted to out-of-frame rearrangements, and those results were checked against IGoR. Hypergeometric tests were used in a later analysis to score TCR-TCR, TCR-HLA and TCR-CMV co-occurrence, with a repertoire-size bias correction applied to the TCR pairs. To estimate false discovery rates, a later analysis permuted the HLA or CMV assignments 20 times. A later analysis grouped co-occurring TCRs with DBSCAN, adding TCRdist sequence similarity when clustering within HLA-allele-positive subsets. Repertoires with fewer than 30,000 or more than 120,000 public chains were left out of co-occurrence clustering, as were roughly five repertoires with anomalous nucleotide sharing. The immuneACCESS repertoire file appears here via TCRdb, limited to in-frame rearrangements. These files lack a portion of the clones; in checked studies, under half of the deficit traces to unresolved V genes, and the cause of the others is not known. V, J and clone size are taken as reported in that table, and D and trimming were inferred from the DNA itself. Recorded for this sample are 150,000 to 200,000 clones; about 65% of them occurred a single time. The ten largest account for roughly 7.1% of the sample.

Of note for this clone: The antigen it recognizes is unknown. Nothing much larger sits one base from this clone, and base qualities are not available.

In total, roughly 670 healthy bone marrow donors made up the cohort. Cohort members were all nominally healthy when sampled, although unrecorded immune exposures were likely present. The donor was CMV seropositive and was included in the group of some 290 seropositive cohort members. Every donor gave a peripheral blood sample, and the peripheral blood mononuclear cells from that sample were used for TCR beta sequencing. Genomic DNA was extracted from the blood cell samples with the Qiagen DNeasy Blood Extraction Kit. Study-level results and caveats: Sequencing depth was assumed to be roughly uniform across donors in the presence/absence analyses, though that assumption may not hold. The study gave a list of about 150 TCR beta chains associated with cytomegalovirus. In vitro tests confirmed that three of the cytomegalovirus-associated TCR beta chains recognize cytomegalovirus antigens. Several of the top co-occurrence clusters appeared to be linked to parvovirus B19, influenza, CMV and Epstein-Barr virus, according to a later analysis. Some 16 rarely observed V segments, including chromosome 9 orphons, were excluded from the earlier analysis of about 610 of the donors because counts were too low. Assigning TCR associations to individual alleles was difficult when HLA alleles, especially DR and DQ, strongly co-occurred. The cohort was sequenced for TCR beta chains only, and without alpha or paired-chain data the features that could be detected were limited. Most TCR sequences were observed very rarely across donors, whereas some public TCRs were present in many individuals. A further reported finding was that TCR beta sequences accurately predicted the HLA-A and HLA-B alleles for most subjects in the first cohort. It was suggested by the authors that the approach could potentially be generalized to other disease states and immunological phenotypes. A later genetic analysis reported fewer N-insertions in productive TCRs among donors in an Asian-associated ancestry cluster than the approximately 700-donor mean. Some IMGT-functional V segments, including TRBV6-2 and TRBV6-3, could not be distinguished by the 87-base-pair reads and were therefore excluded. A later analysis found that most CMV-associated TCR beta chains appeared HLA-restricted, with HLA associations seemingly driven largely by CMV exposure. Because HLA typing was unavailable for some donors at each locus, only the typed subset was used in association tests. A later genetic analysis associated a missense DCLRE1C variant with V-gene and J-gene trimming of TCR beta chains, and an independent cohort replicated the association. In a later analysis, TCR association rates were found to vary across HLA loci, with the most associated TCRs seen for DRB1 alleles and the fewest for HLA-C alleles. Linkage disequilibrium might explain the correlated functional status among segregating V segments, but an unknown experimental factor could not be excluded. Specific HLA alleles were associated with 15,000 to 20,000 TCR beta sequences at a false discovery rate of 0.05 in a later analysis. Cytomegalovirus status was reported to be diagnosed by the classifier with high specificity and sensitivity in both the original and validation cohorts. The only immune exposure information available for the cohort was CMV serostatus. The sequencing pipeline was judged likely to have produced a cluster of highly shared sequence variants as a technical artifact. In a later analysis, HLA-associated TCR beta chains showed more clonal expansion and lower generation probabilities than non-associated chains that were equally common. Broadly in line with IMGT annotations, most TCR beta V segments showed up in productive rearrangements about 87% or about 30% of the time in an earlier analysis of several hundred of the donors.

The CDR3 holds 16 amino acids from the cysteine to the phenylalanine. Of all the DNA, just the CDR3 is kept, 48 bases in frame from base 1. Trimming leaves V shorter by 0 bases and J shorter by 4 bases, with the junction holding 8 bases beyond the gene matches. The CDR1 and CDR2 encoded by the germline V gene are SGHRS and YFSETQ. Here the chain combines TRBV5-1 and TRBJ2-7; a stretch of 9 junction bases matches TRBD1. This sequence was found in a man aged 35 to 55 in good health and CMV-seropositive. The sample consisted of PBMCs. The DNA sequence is TGCGCCAGCAGCTTGGCGGGACAGGGTAGCGGGTACGAGCAGTACTTC. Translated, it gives CASSLAGQGSGYEQYF.